The entry that follows covers one T cell receptor (beta chain) sequence. At cycle 4 day 1, cycle 7 day 1, and baseline, blood was sampled. The record originates from a study of OX40 agonist ivuxolimab in advanced cancers. Clones were read by immunoSEQ multiplex PCR, and TCRdb kept only the in-frame ones, dropping some. The sample shows 150,000 to 170,000 clones, roughly 94% of them seen only once. The germline V gene has CDR1 SNHLY and CDR2 FYNNEI. Germline trimming cut 7 bases from V and 9 bases from J; bases unmatched to any gene: 8. This CDR3 contains 13 residues. The sequenced sample was CD4+ or CD8+ T cells sorted from blood, obtained in a trial of the OX40 agonist ivuxolimab. The genes are TRBV2 and TRBJ1-5; 8 bases match TRBD1. The receptor comes from an adult with an advanced solid tumor such as melanoma, head and neck, liver or kidney cancer. The CDR3 loop reads CASMGQGARPQHF. In DNA form, the CDR3 reads TGTGCCAGCATGGGGCAGGGGGCGCGGCCCCAGCATTTT. The whole variable domain, filled in from reference TRBV2 and TRBJ1-5, reads EPEVTQTPSHQVTQMGQEVILRCVPISNHLYFYWYRQILGQKVEFLVSFYNNEISEKSEIFDDQFSVERPDGSNFTLKIRSTKLEDSAMYFCASMGQGARPQHFGDGTRLSIL.